This T cell receptor beta chain derives from a study of shared clonotypes between healthy human individuals. General observations from the study: Rarefaction revealed incomplete sorted-subset sequencing despite large depth. Generation of non-shared clonotypes was less probable than generation of clonotypes shared by all four donors. Shared across a few donors were roughly 5.3% of the naive CD4 clonotypes.

Method: immunoSEQ multiplex PCR; TCRdb's copy keeps in-frame clones and lacks some. The repertoire holds 800,000 or so clones, with approximately 97% as singletons. Naive CD8 cells lacked CD45RO and underwent positive selection for CCR7, leaving out terminally differentiated effector memory CD45RA+ cells. There were no recent acute infections or vaccinations among the donors, who were healthy HIV-negative adults. For this clone: Its antigen is not known.

CDR1 SGDLS and CDR2 YYNGEE come from the germline V gene. V was clipped by 8 bases and J by 4 bases, with 15 bases between them. The CDR3 covers 13 residues. The source of this sequence is a man aged 25-40 years in good health. Sequencing was done on a sample of naive CD8+ T cells sorted from blood. This rearrangement joins TRBV9 to TRBJ1-2, with a tentative D call TRBD1 (5 bases). The CDR3 here is CASTGLVAYGYTF. The DNA of the CDR3 is TGTGCCAGTACAGGTCTGGTGGCCTATGGCTACACCTTC. Combining the CDR3 with reference TRBV9 and TRBJ1-2 gives the whole variable domain DSGVTQTPKHLITATGQRVTLRCSPRSGDLSVYWYQQSLDQGLQFLIQYYNGEERAKGNILERFSAQQFPDLHSELNLSSLELGDSALYFCASTGLVAYGYTFGSGTRLTVV.